The present T cell receptor (beta chain) was sequenced within a study of control samples from healthy donors and cancer patients. The repertoire was sequenced with immunoSEQ multiplex PCR; TCRdb's copy has only in-frame clones and lacks some. Found here are around 180,000 clones, roughly 88% of them singletons; the top ten hold roughly 5%. V was clipped by 5 bases and J by 6 bases; unmatched bases: 4. This CDR3 is built from 13 residues. Germline CDR1 is SNHLY and CDR2 is FYNNEI. The specimen was blood. The chain links TRBV2 to TRBJ2-7; 10 nucleotides align to TRBD1. The TCR sequence derives from a woman in her 30s in good health. This CDR3 is CASSQTGGSEQYF. The DNA of the CDR3 is TGTGCCAGCAGTCAGACAGGGGGCTCCGAGCAGTACTTC.